The clone carrying this T cell receptor beta chain was detected a few times. The sample belongs to a study of blood T cell repertoires in COVID-19. Study overall: From T cells, B-cell-depleted T cells, or PBMCs came the material, which was cDNA or gDNA.

Authors' data handling: Reference gene primers were amplified, and this amplification served to estimate nucleated cell counts. Method: immunoSEQ multiplex PCR; TCRdb's copy keeps in-frame clones and lacks some. The DNA gave D and trimming, while V, J and clone size come from that table. Here the sample spans about 99,000 clones, 75% to 90% being singletons. The source of this sequence is a man aged 45 to 65 with acute or convalescent COVID-19. Sequencing input: peripheral blood.

This CDR3 reads CASSLGRWRTSGKGETQYF. In nucleotides, the CDR3 is TGTGCCAGCAGCTTAGGGAGATGGAGGACTAGCGGGAAAGGAGAGACCCAGTACTTC. The V call is TRBV7-6, the J call TRBJ2-5; 12 bases map to TRBD2. Germline assignment: CDR1 SGHVS and CDR2 FNYEAQ. Trimming cost V 1 base and J 4 bases; bases outside gene matches: 13. The CDR3 spans 19 residues. The complete variable domain, with remaining parts taken from reference TRBV7-6 and TRBJ2-5, reads GAGVSQSPRYKVTKRGQDVALRCDPISGHVSLYWYRQALGQGPEFLTYFNYEAQQDKSGLPNDRFSAERPEGSISTLTIQRTEQRDSAMYRCASSLGRWRTSGKGETQYFGPGTRLLVL.